Following are 30 T cell receptor beta chains from one sample sequenced in a study of molecular identifiers for immune sequencing clone quantification (dated by TCRdb to between 2018 and 2020). Receptors were amplified or captured by PCR. The instrument given in TCRdb is NextSeq 500. The raw public reads went through TCRdb reprocessing: fastp at Q25, MiXCR clone calling, in-frame beta chains kept. Rows with a matching CDR3 protein are joined into one entry that keeps the most common DNA and genes. The sample has more than 450,000 distinct CDR3 sequences on record, 25% of them singletons. The ten biggest clones cover around 0.79% of the sample. Sequenced: naive CD8+ T cells from blood, with Jurkat cell RNA spiked in. Explained via the paper, the cell subset or site label denotes: FACS-sorted CD8+CD4-CCR7+CD45RA+ naive T cells. These receptors came from a human donor in good health. Some libraries in this study had Jurkat cell RNA spiked in.

V is TRBV12-3 or TRBV12-4 and J is TRBJ2-5, with 7 nucleotides matching TRBD2. The CDR3 totals 15 residues. J lost 0 bases, V lost 6 bases, and 7 bases had no gene match. CDR3 in DNA: TGTGCCAGCAGCCATGAGGGAGGGCACCAAGAGACCCAGTACTTC. Encoded protein: CASSHEGGHQETQYF.

A few counts support this clonotype. The chain couples TRBV12-3 or TRBV12-4 to TRBJ2-7; D is ambiguous. Trimming pared 6 bases from V and 0 bases from J, leaving 12 bases between. There are 14 residues in the CDR3. CDR3 DNA: TGTGCCAGCAGCTCCACAGAAAGCTCCTACGAGCAGTACTTC. As protein: CASSSTESSYEQYF.

There are many counts of this clonotype. The CDR3 here is CSGLLSYEQYF. In nucleotides, the CDR3 is TGCAGTGGGCTTTTGTCCTACGAGCAGTACTTC. The gene calls are TRBV20-1 and TRBJ2-7; D remains unclear. CDR1 is DFQATT, CDR2 SNEGSKA, per germline (reference sequence). The CDR3 loop spans 11 amino acids. The germline V and J ends were trimmed by 7 bases and 1 base, with 8 bases remaining between them.

The sample holds many counts of this clonotype. The chain employs TRBV20-1 and TRBJ2-2, with D possibly being TRBD1 (5 bases). V dropped 0 bases and J dropped 3 bases, with 11 bases sitting between them. Germline values: CDR1 DFQATT, CDR2 SNEGSKA (reference sequence). The CDR3 runs to 15 residues. CDR3 sequence: CSARDVQGYTGELFF. For the CDR3, the DNA is TGCAGTGCTAGAGATGTCCAGGGCTACACCGGGGAGCTGTTTTTT.

This clonotype was detected a few times. The V gene is TRBV27, the J gene TRBJ2-2; 9 bases map to TRBD2. This CDR3 comprises 16 residues. Germline V gene lookup returns CDR1 MNHEY and CDR2 SMNVEV (reference sequence). With V trimmed by 3 bases and J by 2 bases, 4 bases remained unmatched. Here the CDR3 DNA reads TGTGCCAGCAGTTTCGGGACTAGCATTAACACCGGGGAGCTGTTTTTT. Encoded protein: CASSFGTSINTGELFF.

J is TRBJ1-1 and V is TRBV4-3; tentatively, D is TRBD1 (5 bases). Germline lookup yields CDR1 LGHNA and CDR2 YSLEER. This CDR3 has 13 amino acids. Trimming cost V 3 bases and J 6 bases, with 11 bases left between them. The CDR3 spells CASSQNRGAEAFF. DNA for the CDR3: TGCGCCAGCAGCCAGAATAGGGGAGCTGAAGCTTTCTTT.

The gene calls are TRBV6-2 or TRBV6-3 and TRBJ2-1; the D gene could be TRBD1 or TRBD2 (5 bases each). CDR1 MNHEY and CDR2 SVGEGT come from the germline V gene. The V end lost 9 bases, the J end lost 0 bases, and 18 bases lay between the germline ends. The length of the CDR3 is 16 residues. CDR3: CASHASGPLSYNEQFF. The CDR3, as DNA: TGTGCCAGTCACGCCTCGGGACCCCTCTCCTACAATGAGCAGTTCTTC.

This clonotype has a handful of counts. CDR3 protein: CASSSHAQDYYEQYF. In DNA, the CDR3 is TGTGCCAGCAGCTCCCACGCCCAGGATTACTACGAGCAGTACTTC. This chain links TRBV13 with TRBJ2-7; D gene uncertain. This CDR3 spans 15 amino acids. V gave up 4 bases and J gave up 3 bases, with 16 bases separating them. From germline, CDR1 is PRHDT and CDR2 FYEKMQ (reference sequence).

This clonotype appeared many times. The chain carries TRBV23-1 and TRBJ2-1, with TRBD2 as a possible D gene (5 bases). TRBV23-1 belongs to the ORF category, with a function that is uncertain. CDR3 length equals 14 residues. V dropped 4 bases and J dropped 8 bases, with 15 bases sitting between them. This chain's CDR3 is CASSLKDPGYEQFF. The CDR3 DNA sequence: TGCGCCAGCAGTCTAAAGGATCCGGGGTATGAGCAGTTCTTC.

The table lists this clonotype with a few counts. The V and J genes are TRBV10-3 and TRBJ2-3, with 10 bases aligning to TRBD2. The CDR3 consists of 14 residues. V lost 10 bases to trimming and J lost 4 bases; unmatched junction nucleotides: 8. Germline CDR1 ENHRY, CDR2 SYGVKD. This CDR3 reads CATSGGGPADTQYF. The CDR3 region has the DNA TGTGCCACGAGCGGGGGGGGGCCCGCAGATACGCAGTATTTT.

This clonotype has a count of ten or more. The CDR3 nucleotides read TGTGCCAGCTCACAAACACCCACAGATACGCAGTATTTT. Its protein product is CASSQTPTDTQYF. The chain is built from TRBV18 and TRBJ2-3; no firm D call. The germline V gene encodes CDR1 KGHSH and CDR2 LQKENI. The CDR3 has 13 residues. V gave up 4 bases and J gave up 2 bases, with 7 bases separating them.

This clonotype was counted many times. The chain recombines TRBV7-3 with TRBJ1-1; 9 bases are shared with TRBD1. With 2 bases clipped from V and 2 bases from J, the junction kept 3 bases outside the gene matches. This CDR3 spans 15 amino acids. The germline CDR1 and CDR2 sequences are SGHTA and FQGTGA. As DNA, the CDR3 is TGTGCCAGCAGCTTAGCGGGACAGGGAAACACTGAAGCTTTCTTT. Protein: CASSLAGQGNTEAFF.

The chain joins TRBV7-2 to TRBJ2-3, with 7 bases identical to TRBD1. With 8 bases clipped from V and 1 base from J, the junction kept 9 bases outside the gene matches. The CDR3 contains 15 residues. Germline CDR1 is SGHTA and CDR2 is FQGNSA. The CDR3 protein is CASEPGGRGTDTQYF. For the CDR3, the DNA is TGTGCCAGCGAACCAGGGGGAAGAGGCACAGATACGCAGTATTTT.

This clonotype was detected only a few times. The V and J genes are TRBV4-3 and TRBJ1-5; the D gene is possibly TRBD1 (5 bases). Trimming removed 0 bases from V and 2 bases from J, with 8 bases in between. Germline loops: CDR1 LGHNA, CDR2 YSLEER. The CDR3 is 15 amino acids. The CDR3 nucleotides read TGCGCCAGCAGCCAAGATCAGGGAGGCAATCAGCCCCAGCATTTT. Translating it yields CASSQDQGGNQPQHF.

This clonotype showed up many times. The chain recombines TRBV7-9 with TRBJ1-2; D may be TRBD1 (5 bases). Deletions cut 5 bases from V and 2 bases from J, with 12 bases between. Looked up from germline, CDR1 is SEHNR and CDR2 is FQNEAQ (reference sequence). The CDR3 sequence is 14 residues long. CDR3 nucleotides: TGTGCCAGCAGCCCCCCCGGACAAAACTATGGCTACACCTTC. This gives the protein CASSPPGQNYGYTF.

This clonotype was seen only a few times. The chain carries TRBV12-3 or TRBV12-4 and TRBJ2-7; tentative D call: TRBD1 (6 bases). With 7 bases removed from V and 0 bases from J, the gap between germline ends came to 13 bases. There are 14 residues in the CDR3. In nucleotides, the CDR3 is TGTGCCAGCAAAGCACAGGGCCACTCCTACGAGCAGTACTTC. Its translation is CASKAQGHSYEQYF.

This clonotype has only a few counts. The V and J genes are TRBV7-2 and TRBJ2-7; D gene uncertain. Germline values: CDR1 SGHTA, CDR2 FQGNSA. This CDR3 is built from 13 residues. V was cut by 5 bases and J by 3 bases, with 11 bases left in between. CDR3 sequence (DNA): TGTGCCAGCAGCCTCAGAGTGGTCTACGAGCAGTACTTC. Amino acid sequence: CASSLRVVYEQYF.

The chain recombines TRBV3-1 with TRBJ2-7, with TRBD1 as a possible D gene (6 bases). Germline CDR1 and CDR2: LGHDT and YNNKEL (reference sequence). The V end was cut by 1 base, the J end by 0 bases, with 13 bases between. This CDR3 region has 16 residues. CDR3 sequence (DNA): TGTGCCAGCAGCCAAGTGGGCGGACAGCACTCCTACGAGCAGTACTTC. Protein: CASSQVGGQHSYEQYF.

Points on this clonotype: Being one base from a much bigger clone, this may be a read error. This chain uses TRBV27 with TRBJ1-4; 7 bases line up with TRBD1. This CDR3 has 14 amino acids. Per the germline V gene, CDR1 is MNHEY and CDR2 is SMNVEV (reference sequence). Trimming at V came to 2 bases and at J to 7 bases, leaving 4 bases not matched to a gene. The CDR3 spells CASSLGQGVEKLFF. The CDR3 DNA reads as TGTGCCAGCAGTTTAGGTCAGGGGGTTGAAAAACTGTTTTTT.

This clonotype was seen a few times. A much larger clone differs from this one at a single base, so this may be a read error. The rearrangement links TRBV6-2 or TRBV6-3 to TRBJ1-1, with D uncertain. CDR1 is MNHEY, CDR2 SVGEGT, per germline. The length of the CDR3 is 12 residues. CDR3 region: CAGSYVGTEAFF. The CDR3 bases are TGTGCCGGCAGTTATGTAGGGACTGAAGCTTTCTTT.

This clonotype was counted ten times or more. This chain links TRBV12-3 or TRBV12-4 with TRBJ2-7; D perhaps matches TRBD2 (5 bases). The CDR3 runs 12 residues. V was shortened by 3 bases and J by 6 bases, with 9 bases between the two germline ends. The CDR3 sequence: CASSFPGSEQYF. CDR3 DNA sequence: TGTGCCAGCAGTTTTCCGGGGTCCGAGCAGTACTTC.

For this clonotype: A much bigger clone sits one base away, suggesting this may be a read error. This chain connects TRBV20-1 to TRBJ1-5; a weak D match, TRBD1 (6 bases). The CDR3 sequence is 13 residues long. The germline V gene encodes CDR1 DFQATT and CDR2 SNEGSKA (reference sequence). This chain's CDR3 is CSARDSSNQPQQF. Here the CDR3 DNA reads TGCAGTGCTAGGGACAGCAGCAATCAGCCCCAGCAGTTT.

For this clonotype: A much larger clone differs by one base, so this may be a read error. V usage is TRBV28 and J usage is TRBJ1-4; D is uncertain. Germline CDR1 is MDHEN and CDR2 is SYDVKM. With 7 bases removed from V and 6 bases from J, the gap between germline ends came to 15 bases. CDR3 length: 14 residues. CDR3 loop: CASNTIQSHEKLFF. In DNA form, the CDR3 reads TGTGCCAGCAACACCATACAGAGTCATGAAAAACTGTTTTTT.

This clonotype was counted ten times or more. The V gene is TRBV4-1, the J gene TRBJ2-5; D uncertain. CDR3 size: 13 residues. Trimming stripped 1 base from V and 3 bases from J, with 6 bases between. Germline V gene lookup returns CDR1 MGHRA and CDR2 YSYEKL. CDR3 residues: CASSQALEETQYF. CDR3 nucleotide sequence: TGCGCCAGCAGCCAAGCCCTCGAAGAGACCCAGTACTTC.

This clonotype was counted many times. This sequence joins TRBV4-3 and TRBJ2-7; no clear D gene. V was clipped by 1 base and J by 0 bases, with 7 bases between them. The CDR3 spans 14 residues. Germline CDR1 reads LGHNA; CDR2 reads YSLEER. CDR3 loop: CASSQGLISYEQYF. The DNA of the CDR3 is TGCGCCAGCAGCCAAGGCCTGATCTCCTACGAGCAGTACTTC.

This clonotype was detected ten times or more. In DNA form, the CDR3 reads TGCGCCAGCAGCCCGGACAGTAGCCATACGCAGTATTTT. The encoded protein is CASSPDSSHTQYF. The V and J genes are TRBV5-1 and TRBJ2-3, with D possibly matching TRBD1 (6 bases). Germline CDR1 is SGHRS and CDR2 is YFSETQ. The CDR3 runs to 13 residues. V lost 4 bases and J lost 7, with 13 bases in between.

On this clonotype: A much larger clone lies a single base off, so this may be a read error. The chain recombines TRBV5-4 with TRBJ2-3, with 7 nucleotides matching TRBD1. The CDR3 is made up of 14 amino acids. Germline CDR1 and CDR2: SGHNT and YYREEE (reference sequence). CDR3 loop: CASSATGSIDTQYF. DNA of the CDR3: TGTGCCAGCAGCGCGACAGGGAGCATAGATACGCAGTATTTT.

This clonotype was recorded at least ten times. The genes are TRBV28 and TRBJ1-2, with 8 positions matching TRBD1. The germline CDR1 and CDR2 sequences are MDHEN and SYDVKM. This CDR3 spans 15 amino acids. V was pared by 5 bases and J by 4 bases, with 9 bases of the junction left unmatched. This chain's CDR3 is CASSGPDREGYGYTF. The DNA for the CDR3 is TGTGCCAGCAGTGGACCGGACAGGGAAGGCTATGGCTACACCTTC.

This clonotype has more than one count but fewer than ten. This likely comes from a read error, as the CDR3 has no conserved phenylalanine or tryptophan at its end. In DNA form, the CDR3 reads TGTGCCAGCAGCTTGGGTCGACAGCCGTACGATGAGCAGTTCTAC. Residues: CASSLGRQPYDEQFY. The rearrangement joins TRBV7-6 to TRBJ2-1, with D perhaps TRBD1 (5 bases). The CDR3 is 15 amino acids. V gave up 3 bases and J gave up 8 bases, with 17 bases separating them. Germline V gene data show CDR1 as SGHVS and CDR2 as FNYEAQ.

The chain carries TRBV20-1 and TRBJ2-7; D might be TRBD2 (5 bases). The V gene's germline CDR1 is DFQATT and CDR2 SNEGSKA (reference sequence). This CDR3 is 13 amino acids long. With 3 bases removed from V and 0 bases from J, the gap between germline ends came to 9 bases. In DNA, the CDR3 is TGCAGTGCTAGCAGTCGGGACTCCTACGAGCAGTACTTC. Residues: CSASSRDSYEQYF.